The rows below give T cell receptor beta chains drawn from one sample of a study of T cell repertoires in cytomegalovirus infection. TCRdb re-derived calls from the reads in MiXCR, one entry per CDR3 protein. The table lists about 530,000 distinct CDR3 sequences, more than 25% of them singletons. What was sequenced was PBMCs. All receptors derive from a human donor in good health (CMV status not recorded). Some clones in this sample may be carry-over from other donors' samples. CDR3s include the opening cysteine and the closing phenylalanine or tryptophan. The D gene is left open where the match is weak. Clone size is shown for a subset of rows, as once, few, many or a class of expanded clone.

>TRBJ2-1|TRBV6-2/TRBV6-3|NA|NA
CASSPRAVYNEQFF
TGTGCCAGCAGTCCTAGGGCAGTCTACAATGAGCAGTTCTTC
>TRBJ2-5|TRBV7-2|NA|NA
CASSFLPRGTGVGETQYF
TGTGCCAGCAGCTTTCTCCCCAGGGGGACGGGAGTAGGAGAGACCCAGTACTTC
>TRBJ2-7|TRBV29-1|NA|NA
CSVINRDLSSYEQYF
TGCAGCGTCATAAACAGGGATTTAAGCTCCTACGAGCAGTACTTC
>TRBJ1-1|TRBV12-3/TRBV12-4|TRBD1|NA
CASSRTGGLAIF
TGTGCCAGCAGTCGGACAGGGGGCTTGGCTATCTTT
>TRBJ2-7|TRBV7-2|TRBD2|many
CASSPSGSRSYEQYF
TGTGCCAGCAGCCCTAGCGGGAGTCGGTCCTACGAGCAGTACTTC
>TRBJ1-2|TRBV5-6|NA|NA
CASSRQEYYGYTF
TGTGCCAGCAGCCGACAGGAATACTATGGCTACACCTTC
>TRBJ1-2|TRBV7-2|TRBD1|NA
CASSFQTGAEGGYTF
TGTGCCAGCAGCTTCCAGACAGGGGCTGAGGGTGGCTACACCTTC
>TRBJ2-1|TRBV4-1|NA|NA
CASSQMSSIPLDEQFF
TGCGCCAGCAGCCAAATGTCTAGCATTCCCCTCGATGAGCAGTTCTTC
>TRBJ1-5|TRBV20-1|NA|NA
CSARDEFGEDFQPQHF
TGCAGTGCTAGAGATGAGTTCGGGGAGGATTTTCAGCCCCAGCATTTT
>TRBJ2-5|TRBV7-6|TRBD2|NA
CASSLEASGQETQYF
TGTGCCAGCAGCTTAGAGGCTAGCGGCCAAGAGACCCAGTACTTC
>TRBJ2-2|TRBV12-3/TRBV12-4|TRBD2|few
CASRSHTSGNTGELFF
TGTGCCAGCCGGTCTCACACTAGCGGTAACACCGGGGAGCTGTTTTTT
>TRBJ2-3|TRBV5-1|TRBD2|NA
CASSLAVLAGGTAQYF
TGCGCAAGCAGCTTGGCCGTACTAGCGGGAGGGACGGCGCAGTATTTT
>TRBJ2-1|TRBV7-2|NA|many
CASSSSLVGSLGEQFF
TGTGCCAGCAGCTCCTCACTAGTGGGTTCTTTGGGTGAGCAGTTCTTC
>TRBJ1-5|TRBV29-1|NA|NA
CSVVISGSAGNQPQHF
TGCAGCGTTGTAATCTCTGGTTCTGCAGGCAATCAGCCCCAGCATTTT
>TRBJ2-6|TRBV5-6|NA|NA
CASTEGFSGANVLTF
TGTGCCAGCACCGAAGGGTTCTCTGGGGCCAACGTCCTGACTTTC
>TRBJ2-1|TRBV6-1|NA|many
CASTGWSSYNEQFF
TGTGCCAGCACTGGCTGGAGCTCCTACAATGAGCAGTTCTTC
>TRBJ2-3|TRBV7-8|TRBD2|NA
CASSLDRGLAGGLDTQYF
TGTGCCAGCAGCTTAGACAGGGGACTAGCGGGAGGGCTGGATACGCAGTATTTT
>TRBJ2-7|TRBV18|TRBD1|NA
CASSPPGTGVHEQYF
TGTGCCAGCTCACCACCTGGGACAGGGGTCCACGAGCAGTACTTC
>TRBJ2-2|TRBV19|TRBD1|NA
CASSIYGTGTGELFF
TGTGCCAGTAGTATTTACGGGACAGGGACCGGGGAGCTGTTTTTT
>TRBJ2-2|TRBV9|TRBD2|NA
CASSVGAGLGTGELFF
TGTGCCAGCAGCGTTGGTGCGGGACTAGGTACCGGGGAGCTGTTTTTT
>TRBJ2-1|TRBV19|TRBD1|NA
CASSIGQGHNEQFF
TGTGCCAGTAGTATAGGACAGGGTCACAATGAGCAGTTCTTC
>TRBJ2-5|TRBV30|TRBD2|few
CAGTRGGSGETQYF
TGTGCCGGGACCCGGGGGGGGTCTGGGGAGACCCAGTACTTC
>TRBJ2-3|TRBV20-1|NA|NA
CSARADTQYF
TGCAGTGCTAGAGCAGATACGCAGTATTTT
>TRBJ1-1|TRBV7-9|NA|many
CASSFVRGGEAFF
TGTGCCAGCAGCTTTGTAAGGGGGGGTGAAGCTTTCTTT
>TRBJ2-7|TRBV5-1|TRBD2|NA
CASSPSGGRAYEQYF
TGCGCCAGCAGCCCCTCGGGAGGGAGGGCCTACGAGCAGTACTTC
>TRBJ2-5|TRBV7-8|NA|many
CASSSRRAETQYF
TGTGCCAGCAGCTCACGACGGGCAGAGACCCAGTACTTC
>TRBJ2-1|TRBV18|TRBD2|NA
CASSPVTSGYNEQFF
TGTGCCAGCTCACCTGTGACTAGCGGGTACAATGAGCAGTTCTTC
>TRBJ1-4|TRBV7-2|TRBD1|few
CASSQQGTNEKLFF
TGTGCCAGCAGCCAACAGGGGACTAATGAAAAACTGTTTTTT
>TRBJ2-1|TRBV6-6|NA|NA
CASSDAGRSLTMLEFF
TGTGCCAGCAGTGACGCCGGACGCAGCCTTACAATGTTGGAGTTCTTC
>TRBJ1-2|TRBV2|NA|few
CASPVGPYGYTF
TGTGCCAGCCCGGTCGGGCCCTATGGCTACACCTTC
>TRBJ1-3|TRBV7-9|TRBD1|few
CASSLQQGSTGNTIYF
TGTGCCAGCAGCTTACAACAGGGGTCGACTGGAAACACCATATATTTT
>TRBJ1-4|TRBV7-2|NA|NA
CASSPRGDEKLFF
TGTGCCAGCAGTCCCCGGGGGGATGAAAAACTGTTTTTT
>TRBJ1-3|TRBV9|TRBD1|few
CASSVAPDRALPGNTIYF
TGTGCCAGCAGCGTAGCTCCCGACAGGGCCTTACCTGGAAACACCATATATTTT
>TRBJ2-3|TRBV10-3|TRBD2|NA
CAISVAGDTQYF
TGTGCCATCAGCGTAGCGGGAGATACGCAGTATTTT
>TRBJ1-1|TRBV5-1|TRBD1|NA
CASSDPGGQTEAFF
TGCGCCAGCAGCGACCCAGGGGGTCAAACTGAAGCTTTCTTT
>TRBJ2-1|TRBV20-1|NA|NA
CSAKAGMVRNEQFF
TGCAGTGCTAAGGCGGGAATGGTAAGGAATGAGCAGTTCTTC
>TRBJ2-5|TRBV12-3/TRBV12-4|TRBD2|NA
CASSFSGEETQYF
TGTGCCAGCAGTTTCAGCGGGGAAGAGACCCAGTACTTC
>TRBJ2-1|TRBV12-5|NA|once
CASGFLTALNSYNEQFF
TGTGCTAGTGGTTTTTTGACTGCCTTAAATTCCTACAATGAGCAGTTCTTC
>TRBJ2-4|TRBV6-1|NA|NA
CASSRTLETLAKNIQYF
TGTGCCAGCAGCCGGACACTTGAAACTCTAGCCAAAAACATTCAGTACTTC
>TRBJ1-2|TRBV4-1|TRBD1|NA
CASSPNRGSSGYTF
TGCGCCAGCAGCCCCAACAGGGGCTCTTCTGGCTACACCTTC
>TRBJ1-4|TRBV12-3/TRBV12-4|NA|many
CASSSSAGEKLFF
NA
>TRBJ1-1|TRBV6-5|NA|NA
CASSYSRRRRGILMNTEAFF
TGTGCCAGCAGTTACTCTCGACGACGGAGGGGGATCTTAATGAACACTGAAGCTTTCTTT
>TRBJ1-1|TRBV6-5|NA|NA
CASSYGPDAGLLNTEAFF
TGTGCCAGCAGTTACGGGCCGGATGCGGGCTTGTTGAACACTGAAGCTTTCTTT
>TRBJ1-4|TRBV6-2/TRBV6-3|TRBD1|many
CASSSRTGRIREKLFF
TGTGCCAGCAGTTCCAGGACAGGTCGCATCCGCGAAAAACTGTTTTTT
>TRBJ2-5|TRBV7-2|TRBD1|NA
CASRQGAGQETQYF
TGTGCCAGCAGACAGGGGGCAGGGCAAGAGACCCAGTACTTC